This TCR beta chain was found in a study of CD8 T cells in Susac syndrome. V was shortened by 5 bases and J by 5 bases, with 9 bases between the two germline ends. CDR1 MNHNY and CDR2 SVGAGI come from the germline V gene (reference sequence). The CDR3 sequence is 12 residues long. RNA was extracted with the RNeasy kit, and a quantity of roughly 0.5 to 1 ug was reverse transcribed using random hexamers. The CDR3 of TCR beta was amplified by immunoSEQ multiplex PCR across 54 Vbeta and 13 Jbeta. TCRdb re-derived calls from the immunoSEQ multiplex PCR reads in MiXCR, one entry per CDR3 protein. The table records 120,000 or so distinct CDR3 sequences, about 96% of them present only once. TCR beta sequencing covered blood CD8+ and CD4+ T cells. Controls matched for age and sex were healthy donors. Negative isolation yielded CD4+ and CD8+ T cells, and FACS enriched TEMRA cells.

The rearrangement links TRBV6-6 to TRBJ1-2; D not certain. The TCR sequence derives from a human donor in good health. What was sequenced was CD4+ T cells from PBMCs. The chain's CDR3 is CASSPLEYGYTF. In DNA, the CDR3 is TGTGCCAGCAGTCCATTGGAATATGGCTACACCTTC.